This TCR beta chain appears in the sequencing data of a study of T-cell reconstitution after alpha-beta-depleted transplantation in children. Unique molecular identifiers were used in preparing the TCRbeta library. From the PCR reads, TCRdb called clonotypes with MiXCR, one entry per CDR3 protein. Of about 240,000 distinct CDR3 sequences listed, around 11% are singletons. The J segment lost 4 bases and the V segment lost 6 bases, leaving 4 bases of the junction unmatched. CDR3 size: 13 residues. Germline V lookup: CDR1 MDHEN, CDR2 SYDVKM. This clonotype was seen at least ten times. Material: PBMCs from the stem cell graft donor, obtained from the stem cell graft. The TCR originated in a human donor who donated a stem cell graft to a child with acute lymphoblastic leukemia. The rearrangement joins TRBV28 to TRBJ1-2; 8 bases agree with TRBD1. DNA for the CDR3: TGTGCCAGCAGCTCCGACAGGGGCTATGGCTACACCTTC. Translating gives CASSSDRGYGYTF.